The next 5 T cell receptor beta chains were all read from a single sample in a study of blood T cell repertoires in COVID-19. The data were produced by immunoSEQ multiplex PCR, yet TCRdb's version contains in-frame clones alone and is incomplete. The data show about 250,000 clones, roughly 87% seen once. The sequenced material came from PBMCs or T cells enriched from blood (not recorded which). Every receptor here comes from a woman aged 25-40 years with acute COVID-19.

The sample holds a few counts of this clone. The chain employs TRBV2 and TRBJ2-7; 7 positions agree with TRBD2. The CDR3 covers 15 residues. The V gene's germline CDR1 is SNHLY and CDR2 FYNNEI. J lost 5 bases, V lost 5 bases, and 12 bases had no gene match. CDR3 in DNA: TGTGCCAGCAGTCGGTTAACTAGCGAGTCCCACGAGCAGTACTTC. Its translation is CASSRLTSESHEQYF. The full variable domain, with the rest looked up from reference TRBV2 and TRBJ2-7, is EPEVTQTPSHQVTQMGQEVILRCVPISNHLYFYWYRQILGQKVEFLVSFYNNEISEKSEIFDDQFSVERPDGSNFTLKIRSTKLEDSAMYFCASSRLTSESHEQYFGPGTRLTVT.

This chain joins TRBV3-1 (or the pseudogene TRBV3-2) and TRBJ2-4; 8 bases fit TRBD2. The junction had 7 bases not matched to a gene; V was cut back by 8 bases and J by 7 bases. The CDR3 spans 13 residues. Germline V CDR1 and CDR2: LGHDT, YNNKEL (reference sequence). The CDR3 DNA follows: TGTGCCAGCGGACCCTCGGGGGGGAACATTCAGTACTTC. Translation: CASGPSGGNIQYF.

This chain joins TRBV28 and TRBJ1-6; weak D call: TRBD1 (5 bases). The CDR3 is 17 amino acids. Trimming pared 8 bases from V and 5 bases from J, leaving 22 bases between. Germline CDR1 and CDR2: MDHEN and SYDVKM. The CDR3 bases are TGTGCCAGCGAACAACCCCGAGGAGGGGTCCATAATTCACCCCTCCACTTT. Amino acid sequence: CASEQPRGGVHNSPLHF.

This clone has just one count. The rearrangement joins TRBV27 to TRBJ2-1; D not resolved. V shed 5 bases and J shed 10 bases, with 12 bases lying between them. The CDR3 runs 12 residues. The germline V gene encodes CDR1 MNHEY and CDR2 SMNVEV (reference sequence). The CDR3 DNA sequence: TGTGCCAGCAGTCACGACTCCCGCGAGCAGTTCTTC. Amino acids: CASSHDSREQFF.

The chain is built from TRBV5-4 and TRBJ1-2; the D gene is possibly TRBD1 (5 bases). CDR3 length: 17 residues. The germline V gene has CDR1 SGHNT and CDR2 YYREEE (reference sequence). With 2 bases removed from V and 3 bases from J, the gap between germline ends came to 20 bases. CDR3 residues: CASSFLVGQGGDYGYTF. In DNA, the CDR3 is TGTGCCAGCAGCTTTTTGGTGGGTCAGGGAGGGGACTATGGCTACACCTTC. Supplemented by reference TRBV5-4 and TRBJ1-2, the full variable domain reads ETGVTQSPTHLIKTRGQQVTLRCSSQSGHNTVSWYQQALGQGPQFIFQYYREEENGRGNFPPRFSGLQFPNYSSELNVNALELDDSALYLCASSFLVGQGGDYGYTFGSGTRLTVV.